This T cell receptor (beta chain) was identified in a study of T cell responses to AZD1222 COVID-19 vaccine. This table comes from immunoSEQ multiplex PCR, and its TCRdb copy is limited to in-frame clones, with some not included. The data show more than 50,000 clones, about nine tenths seen once. V lost 0 bases, J lost 2 bases, and 10 bases stayed unmatched. The length of the CDR3 is 17 residues. Germline values: CDR1 GTSNPN, CDR2 SVGIG (reference sequence). The specimen was peripheral blood, collected 28 days after the second AZD1222 dose. This receptor was obtained from an adult who received the AZD1222 COVID-19 vaccine. The rearrangement uses TRBV30 and TRBJ2-5; TRBD1 matches 9 bases. The CDR3 is CAWSVPRTGAKQETQYF. CDR3 nucleotide sequence: TGTGCCTGGAGTGTCCCACGGACAGGGGCGAAACAAGAGACCCAGTACTTC.